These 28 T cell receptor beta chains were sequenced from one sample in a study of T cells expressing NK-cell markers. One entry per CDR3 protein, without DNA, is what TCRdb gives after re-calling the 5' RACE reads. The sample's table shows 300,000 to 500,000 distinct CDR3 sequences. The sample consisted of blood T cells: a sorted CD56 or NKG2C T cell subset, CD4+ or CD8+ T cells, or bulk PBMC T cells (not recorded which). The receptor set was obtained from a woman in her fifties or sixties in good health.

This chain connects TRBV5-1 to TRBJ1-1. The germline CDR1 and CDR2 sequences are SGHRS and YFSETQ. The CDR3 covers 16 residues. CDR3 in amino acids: CASSLEGLGTSSEAFF.

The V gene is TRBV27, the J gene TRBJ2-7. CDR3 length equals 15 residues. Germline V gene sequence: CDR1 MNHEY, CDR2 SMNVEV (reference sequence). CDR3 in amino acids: CASSLDGWQIYEQYF.

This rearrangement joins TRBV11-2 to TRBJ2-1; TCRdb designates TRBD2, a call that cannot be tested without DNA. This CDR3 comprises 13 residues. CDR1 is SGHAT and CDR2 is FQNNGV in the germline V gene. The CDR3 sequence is CASSFRAESEQFF.

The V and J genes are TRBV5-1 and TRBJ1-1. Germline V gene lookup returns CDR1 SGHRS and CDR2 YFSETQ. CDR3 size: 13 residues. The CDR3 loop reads CASSWGSDTEAFF.

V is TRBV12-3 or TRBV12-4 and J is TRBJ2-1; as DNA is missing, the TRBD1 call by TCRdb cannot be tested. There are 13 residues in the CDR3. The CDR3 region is CASSFRGHNEQFF.

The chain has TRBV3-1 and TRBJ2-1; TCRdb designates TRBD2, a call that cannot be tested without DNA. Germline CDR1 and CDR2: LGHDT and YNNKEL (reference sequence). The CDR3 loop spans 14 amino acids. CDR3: CASSQDPGTLEQFF.

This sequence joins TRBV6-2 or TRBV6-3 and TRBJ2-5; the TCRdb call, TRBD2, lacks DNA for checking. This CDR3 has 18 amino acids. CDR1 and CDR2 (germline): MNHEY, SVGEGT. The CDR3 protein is CASSYTASDSNPSETQYF.

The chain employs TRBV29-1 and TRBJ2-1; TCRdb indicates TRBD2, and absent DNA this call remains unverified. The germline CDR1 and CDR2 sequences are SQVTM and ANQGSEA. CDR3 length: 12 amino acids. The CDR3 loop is CSVSPLRGDHFF.

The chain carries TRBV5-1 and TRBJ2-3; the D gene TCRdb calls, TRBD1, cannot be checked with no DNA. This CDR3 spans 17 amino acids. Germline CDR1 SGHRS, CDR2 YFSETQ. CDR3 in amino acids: CASSSRETVSSTDTQYF.

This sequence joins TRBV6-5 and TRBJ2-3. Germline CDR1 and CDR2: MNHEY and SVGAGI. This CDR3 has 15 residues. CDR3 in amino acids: CASSYSGQATDTQYF.

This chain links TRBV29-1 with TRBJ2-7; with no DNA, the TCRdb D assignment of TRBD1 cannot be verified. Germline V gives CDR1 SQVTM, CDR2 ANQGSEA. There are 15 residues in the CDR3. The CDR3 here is CSVGAVRDSPYEQYF.

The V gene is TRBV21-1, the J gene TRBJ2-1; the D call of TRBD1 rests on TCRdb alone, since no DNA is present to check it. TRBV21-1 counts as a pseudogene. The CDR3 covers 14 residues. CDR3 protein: CASSKLYRGNEQFF.

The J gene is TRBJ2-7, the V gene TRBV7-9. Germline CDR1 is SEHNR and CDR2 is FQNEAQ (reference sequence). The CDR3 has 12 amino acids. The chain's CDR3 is CASSHRWMEQYF.

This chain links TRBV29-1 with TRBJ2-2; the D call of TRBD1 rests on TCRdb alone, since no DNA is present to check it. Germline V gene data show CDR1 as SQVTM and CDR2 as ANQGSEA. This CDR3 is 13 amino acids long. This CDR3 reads CSVDGGRVGELFF.

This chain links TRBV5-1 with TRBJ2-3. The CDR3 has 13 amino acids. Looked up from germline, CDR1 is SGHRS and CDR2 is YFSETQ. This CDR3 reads CASTLGGADTQYF.

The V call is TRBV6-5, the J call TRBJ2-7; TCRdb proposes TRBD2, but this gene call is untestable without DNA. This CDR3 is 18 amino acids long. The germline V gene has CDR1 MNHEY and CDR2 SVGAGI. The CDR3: CASSYSPRFAGERYEQYF.

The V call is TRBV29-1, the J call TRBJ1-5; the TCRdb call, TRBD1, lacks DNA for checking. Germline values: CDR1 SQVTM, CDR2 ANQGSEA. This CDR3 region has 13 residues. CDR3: CSSRWGASQPQHF.

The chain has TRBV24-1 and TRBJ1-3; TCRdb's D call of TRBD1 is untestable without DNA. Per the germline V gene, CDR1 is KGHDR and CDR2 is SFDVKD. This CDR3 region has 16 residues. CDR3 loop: CATSPSGQGAGNTIYF.

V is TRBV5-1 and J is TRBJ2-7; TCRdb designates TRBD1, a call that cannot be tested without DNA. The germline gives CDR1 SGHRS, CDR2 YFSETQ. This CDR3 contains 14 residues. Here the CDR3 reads CASSFASREYEQYF.

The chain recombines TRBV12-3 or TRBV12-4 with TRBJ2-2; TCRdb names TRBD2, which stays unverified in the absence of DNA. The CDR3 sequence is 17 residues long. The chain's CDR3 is CASSKGLAVTNTGELFF.

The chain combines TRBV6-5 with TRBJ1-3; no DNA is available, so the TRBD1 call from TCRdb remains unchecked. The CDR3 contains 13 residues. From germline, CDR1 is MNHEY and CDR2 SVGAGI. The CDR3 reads CASRGQGGNTIYF.

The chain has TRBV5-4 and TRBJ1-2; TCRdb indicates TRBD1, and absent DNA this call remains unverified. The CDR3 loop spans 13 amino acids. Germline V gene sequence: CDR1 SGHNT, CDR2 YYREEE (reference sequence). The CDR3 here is CASSLFGGSGYTF.

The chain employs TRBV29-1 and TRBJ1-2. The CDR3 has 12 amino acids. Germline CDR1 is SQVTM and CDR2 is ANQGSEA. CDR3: CSVRVANYGYTF.

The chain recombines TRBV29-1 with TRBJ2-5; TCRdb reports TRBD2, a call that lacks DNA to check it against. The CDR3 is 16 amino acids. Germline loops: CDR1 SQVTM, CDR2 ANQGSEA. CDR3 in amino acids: CSVEPLAAGFVKTQYF.

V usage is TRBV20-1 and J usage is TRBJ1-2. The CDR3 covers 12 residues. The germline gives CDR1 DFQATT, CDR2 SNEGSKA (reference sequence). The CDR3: CSARDLFYGYTF.

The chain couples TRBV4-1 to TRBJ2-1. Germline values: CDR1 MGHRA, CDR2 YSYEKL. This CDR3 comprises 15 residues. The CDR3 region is CASSQDPVIGNEQFF.

This CDR3 is CASSYTIRGRGELFF. The V gene is TRBV6-5, the J gene TRBJ2-2; TCRdb indicates TRBD1, and absent DNA this call remains unverified. Germline loops: CDR1 MNHEY, CDR2 SVGAGI. CDR3 length: 15 amino acids.

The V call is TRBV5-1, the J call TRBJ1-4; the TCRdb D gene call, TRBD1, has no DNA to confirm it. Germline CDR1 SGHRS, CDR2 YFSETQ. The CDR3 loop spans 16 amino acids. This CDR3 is CASTTGQQATNEKLFF.